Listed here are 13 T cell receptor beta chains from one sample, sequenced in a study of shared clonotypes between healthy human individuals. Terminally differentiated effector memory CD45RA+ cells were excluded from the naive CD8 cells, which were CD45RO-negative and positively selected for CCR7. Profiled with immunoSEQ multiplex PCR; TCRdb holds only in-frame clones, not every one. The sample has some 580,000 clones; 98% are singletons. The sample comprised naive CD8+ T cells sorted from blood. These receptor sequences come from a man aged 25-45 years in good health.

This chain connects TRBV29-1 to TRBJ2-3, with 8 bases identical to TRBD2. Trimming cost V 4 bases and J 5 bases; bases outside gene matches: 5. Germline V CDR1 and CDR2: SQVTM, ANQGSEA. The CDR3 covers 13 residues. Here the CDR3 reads CSVVREAGDTQYF. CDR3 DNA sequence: TGCAGCGTTGTGCGGGAGGCCGGAGATACGCAGTATTTT.

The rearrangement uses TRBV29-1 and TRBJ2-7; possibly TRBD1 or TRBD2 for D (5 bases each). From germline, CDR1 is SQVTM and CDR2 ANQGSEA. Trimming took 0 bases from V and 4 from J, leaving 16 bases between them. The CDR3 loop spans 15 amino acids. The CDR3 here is CSVEDLGDDGYEQYF. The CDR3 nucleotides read TGCAGCGTTGAAGACCTGGGGGACGATGGGTACGAGCAGTACTTC.

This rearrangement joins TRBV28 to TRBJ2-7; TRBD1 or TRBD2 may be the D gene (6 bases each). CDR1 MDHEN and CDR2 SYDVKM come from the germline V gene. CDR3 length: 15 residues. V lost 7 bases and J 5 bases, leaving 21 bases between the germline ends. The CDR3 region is CASTYVQGRMDEQYF. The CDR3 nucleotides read TGTGCCAGCACCTACGTCCAGGGGAGGATGGACGAGCAGTACTTC.

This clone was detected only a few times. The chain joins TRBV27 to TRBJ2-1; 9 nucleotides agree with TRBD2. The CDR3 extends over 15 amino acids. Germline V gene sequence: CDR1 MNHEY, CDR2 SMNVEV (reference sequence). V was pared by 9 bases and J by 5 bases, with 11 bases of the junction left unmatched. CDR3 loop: CASTQGLAPNNEQFF. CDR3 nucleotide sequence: TGTGCCAGTACCCAGGGACTAGCACCCAACAATGAGCAGTTCTTC.

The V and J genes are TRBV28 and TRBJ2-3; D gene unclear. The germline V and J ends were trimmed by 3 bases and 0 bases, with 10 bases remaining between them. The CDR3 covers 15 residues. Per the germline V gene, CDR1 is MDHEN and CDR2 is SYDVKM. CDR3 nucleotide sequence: TGTGCCAGCAGTTTCTCAACGTATAGCACAGATACGCAGTATTTT. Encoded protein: CASSFSTYSTDTQYF. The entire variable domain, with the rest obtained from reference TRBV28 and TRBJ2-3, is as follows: DVKVTQSSRYLVKRTGEKVFLECVQDMDHENMFWYRQDPGLGLRLIYFSYDVKMKEKGDIPEGYSVSREKKERFSLILESASTNQTSMYLCASSFSTYSTDTQYFGPGTRLTVL.

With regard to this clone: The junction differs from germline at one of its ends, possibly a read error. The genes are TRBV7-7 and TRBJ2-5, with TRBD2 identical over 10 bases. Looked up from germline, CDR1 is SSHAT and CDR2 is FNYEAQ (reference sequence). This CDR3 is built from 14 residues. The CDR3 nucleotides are TGTGCTAGCAGCCCGAGGACTAGCGGCGGGCGTCTATACTTC. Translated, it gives CASSPRTSGGRLYF. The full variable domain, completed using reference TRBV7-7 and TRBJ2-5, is GAGVSQSPRYKVTKRGQDVTLRCDPISSHATLYWYQQALGQGPEFLTYFNYEAQPDKSGLPSDRFSAERPEGSISTLTIQRTEQRDSAMYRCASSPRTSGGRLYFGPGTRLLVL.

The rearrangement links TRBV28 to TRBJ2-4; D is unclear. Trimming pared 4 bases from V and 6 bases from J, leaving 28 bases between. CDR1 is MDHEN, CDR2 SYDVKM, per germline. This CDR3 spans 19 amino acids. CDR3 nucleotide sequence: TGTGCCAGCAGTTCGGTCGAGGTTGTTTTCGAGGCCCTTCCAAACATTCAGTACTTC. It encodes CASSSVEVVFEALPNIQYF.

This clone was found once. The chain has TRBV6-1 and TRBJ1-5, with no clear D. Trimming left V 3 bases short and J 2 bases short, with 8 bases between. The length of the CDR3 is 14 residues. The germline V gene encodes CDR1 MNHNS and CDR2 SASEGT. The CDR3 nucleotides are TGTGCCAGCAGTGAGGGTGTCGGCAATCAGCCCCAGCATTTT. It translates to CASSEGVGNQPQHF.

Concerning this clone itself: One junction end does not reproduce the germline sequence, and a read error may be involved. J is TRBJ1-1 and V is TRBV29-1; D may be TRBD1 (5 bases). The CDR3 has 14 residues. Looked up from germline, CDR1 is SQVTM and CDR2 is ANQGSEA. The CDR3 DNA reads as TGCAGCGTTGAAGACGGCAGGGTGAAGACTGAAGCTTTCTTT. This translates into CSVEDGRVKTEAFF.

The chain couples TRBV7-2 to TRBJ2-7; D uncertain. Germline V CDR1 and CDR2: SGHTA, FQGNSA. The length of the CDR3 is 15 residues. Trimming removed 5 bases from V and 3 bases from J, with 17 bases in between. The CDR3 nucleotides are TGTGCCAGCAGCATATTTGGCCGAGTAGGCTACGAGCAGTACTTC. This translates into CASSIFGRVGYEQYF.

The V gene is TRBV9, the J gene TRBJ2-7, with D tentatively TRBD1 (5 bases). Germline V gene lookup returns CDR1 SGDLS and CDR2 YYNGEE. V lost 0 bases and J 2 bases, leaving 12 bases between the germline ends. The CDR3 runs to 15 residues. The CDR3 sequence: CASSVEAGIAYEQYF. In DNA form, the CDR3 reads TGTGCCAGCAGCGTAGAGGCAGGGATTGCCTACGAGCAGTACTTC.

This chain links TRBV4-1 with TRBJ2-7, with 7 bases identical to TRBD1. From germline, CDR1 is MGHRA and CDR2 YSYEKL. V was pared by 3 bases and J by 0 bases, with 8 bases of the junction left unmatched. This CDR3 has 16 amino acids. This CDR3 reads CASSQWASGGSYEQYF. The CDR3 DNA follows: TGCGCCAGCAGCCAGTGGGCTTCAGGGGGCTCCTACGAGCAGTACTTC.

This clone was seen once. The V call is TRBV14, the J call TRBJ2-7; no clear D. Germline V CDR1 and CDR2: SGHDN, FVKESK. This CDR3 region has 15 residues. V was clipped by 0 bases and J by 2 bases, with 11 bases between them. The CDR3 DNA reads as TGTGCCAGCAGCCAAGATTTAAGGGCCACCTACGAGCAGTACTTC. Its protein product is CASSQDLRATYEQYF.